The following is a TCR beta chain sequence with its context. These data come from a study of OX40 agonist ivuxolimab in advanced cancers. Study details: The patients received ivuxolimab by intravenous route every 2 weeks at 0.01 to 10 mg/kg.

The data were produced by immunoSEQ multiplex PCR, yet TCRdb's version contains in-frame clones alone and is incomplete. The data contain fewer than 90,000 clones, around 94% of them singletons. Germline values: CDR1 SGHNT, CDR2 YYREEE (reference sequence). Trimming removed 0 bases from V and 6 bases from J, with 15 bases in between. The CDR3 has 15 residues. The material was CD4+ or CD8+ T cells sorted from blood, obtained in a trial of the OX40 agonist ivuxolimab. The source is an adult with an advanced solid tumor such as melanoma, head and neck, liver or kidney cancer. V gene TRBV5-4 combines with J gene TRBJ1-2, with a tentative D call TRBD1 (5 bases). The CDR3 bases are TGTGCCAGCAGCTTGGCCAGCGGGGCCGGGAATGGCTACACCTTC. Residues: CASSLASGAGNGYTF.